This record looks at one TCR beta chain sequence and its context. As yet, its antigen is unknown. This record comes from a study of CD8 T cells in ankylosing spondylitis. The V and J ends lost 4 bases and 6 bases respectively, with 16 bases between them. The CDR3 is made up of 15 amino acids. In germline, CDR1 is KGHDR, CDR2 SFDVKD. Regarding the study as a whole: A motif in TCR beta, a set of about eight highly homologous variants, appeared characteristic of ankylosing spondylitis blood.

Quantitative barcoded 5'-RACE was used to prepare TCR beta libraries. TCRdb passed the 5' RACE reads through MiXCR, listing each CDR3 protein once. The table records around 770,000 distinct CDR3 sequences, approximately 10% of them present only once. The TCR comes from a male donor with ankylosing spondylitis. The chain couples TRBV24-1 to TRBJ2-3; D tentatively reads TRBD1 or TRBD2 (5 bases each). Material for sequencing was blood, either unsorted or a sorted T cell fraction (not recorded which). The CDR3 loop is CATSDPRGTGDTQYF. In DNA, the CDR3 is TGTGCCACCAGTGACCCGAGGGGAACTGGGGATACGCAGTATTTT.